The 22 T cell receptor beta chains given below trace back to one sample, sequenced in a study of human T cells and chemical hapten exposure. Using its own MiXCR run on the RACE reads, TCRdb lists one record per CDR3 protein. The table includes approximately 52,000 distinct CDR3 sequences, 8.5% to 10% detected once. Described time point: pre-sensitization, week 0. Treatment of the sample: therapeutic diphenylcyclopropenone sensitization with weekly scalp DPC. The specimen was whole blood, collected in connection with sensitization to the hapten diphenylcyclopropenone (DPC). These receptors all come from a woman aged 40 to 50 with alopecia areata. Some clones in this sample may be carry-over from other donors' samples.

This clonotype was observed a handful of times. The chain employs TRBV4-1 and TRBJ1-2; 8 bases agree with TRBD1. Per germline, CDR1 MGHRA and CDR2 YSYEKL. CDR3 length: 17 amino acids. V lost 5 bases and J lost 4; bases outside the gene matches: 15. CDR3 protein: CASSNTGTGPLVYGYTF. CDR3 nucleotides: TGCGCCAGCAGCAACACCGGGACAGGACCTCTCGTCTATGGCTACACCTTC.

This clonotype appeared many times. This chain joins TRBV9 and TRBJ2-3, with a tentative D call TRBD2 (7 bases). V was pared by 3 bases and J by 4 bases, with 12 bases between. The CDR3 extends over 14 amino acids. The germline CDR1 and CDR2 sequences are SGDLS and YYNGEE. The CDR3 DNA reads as TGTGCCAGCAGCGCCGGGGGGCTCGCAGATACGCAGTATTTT. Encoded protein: CASSAGGLADTQYF.

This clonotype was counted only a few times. The CDR3 loop reads CAIVSPLASGTTDTQYF. Here the CDR3 DNA reads TGTGCCATAGTGTCGCCACTTGCTTCGGGGACCACAGATACGCAGTATTTT. V and J are TRBV10-3 and TRBJ2-3; the D gene could be TRBD1 or TRBD2 (5 bases each). CDR1 and CDR2 from the germline V gene are ENHRY and SYGVKD. Trimming pared 9 bases from V and 2 bases from J, leaving 24 bases between. This CDR3 is 17 amino acids long.

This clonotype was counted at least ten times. The CDR3 loop is CSARLPSRDQPQHF. CDR3 sequence (DNA): TGCAGTGCTAGACTCCCCAGCAGGGATCAGCCCCAGCATTTT. The chain has TRBV20-1 and TRBJ1-5; the D gene is possibly TRBD1 (5 bases). The V end was cut by 2 bases, the J end by 5 bases, with 13 bases between. The CDR3 sequence is 14 residues long. Germline V gene lookup returns CDR1 DFQATT and CDR2 SNEGSKA (reference sequence).

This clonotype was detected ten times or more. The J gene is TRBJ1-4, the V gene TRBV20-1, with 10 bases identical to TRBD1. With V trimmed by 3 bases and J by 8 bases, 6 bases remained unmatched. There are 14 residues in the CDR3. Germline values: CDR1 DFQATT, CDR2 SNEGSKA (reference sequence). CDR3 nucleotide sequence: TGCAGTGCTAGCCCCGGGACAGGGGACGAAAAACTGTTTTTT. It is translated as CSASPGTGDEKLFF.

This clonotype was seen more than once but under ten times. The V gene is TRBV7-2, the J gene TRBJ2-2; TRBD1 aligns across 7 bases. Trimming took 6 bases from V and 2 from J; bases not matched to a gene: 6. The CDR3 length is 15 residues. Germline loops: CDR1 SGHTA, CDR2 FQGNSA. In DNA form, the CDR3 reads TGTGCCAGCAGGTCACAGGGGACCAACACCGGGGAGCTGTTTTTT. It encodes CASRSQGTNTGELFF.

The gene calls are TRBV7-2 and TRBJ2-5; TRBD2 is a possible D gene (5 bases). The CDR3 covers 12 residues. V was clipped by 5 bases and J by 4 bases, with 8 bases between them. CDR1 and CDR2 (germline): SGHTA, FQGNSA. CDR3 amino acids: CASSLSGETQYF. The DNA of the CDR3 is TGTGCCAGCAGCCTCAGCGGAGAGACCCAGTACTTC.

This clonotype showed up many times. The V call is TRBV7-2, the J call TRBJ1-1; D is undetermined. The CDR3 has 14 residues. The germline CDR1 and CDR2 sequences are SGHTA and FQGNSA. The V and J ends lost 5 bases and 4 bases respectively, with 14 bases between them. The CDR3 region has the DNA TGTGCCAGCAGCAAACGAGATTTGGGCACTGAAGCTTTCTTT. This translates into CASSKRDLGTEAFF.

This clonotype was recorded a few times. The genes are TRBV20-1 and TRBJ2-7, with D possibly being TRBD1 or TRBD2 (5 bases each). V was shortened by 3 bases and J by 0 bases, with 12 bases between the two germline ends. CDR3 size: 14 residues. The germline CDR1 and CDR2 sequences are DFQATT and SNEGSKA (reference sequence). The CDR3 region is CSASGTGLSYEQYF. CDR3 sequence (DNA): TGCAGTGCTAGCGGTACGGGGCTCTCCTACGAGCAGTACTTC.

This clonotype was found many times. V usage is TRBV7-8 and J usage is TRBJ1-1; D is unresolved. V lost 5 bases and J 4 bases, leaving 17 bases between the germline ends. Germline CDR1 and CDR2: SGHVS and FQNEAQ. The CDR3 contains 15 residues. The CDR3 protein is CASSHPVGFGTEAFF. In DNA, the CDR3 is TGTGCCAGCAGCCATCCAGTGGGGTTTGGCACTGAAGCTTTCTTT.

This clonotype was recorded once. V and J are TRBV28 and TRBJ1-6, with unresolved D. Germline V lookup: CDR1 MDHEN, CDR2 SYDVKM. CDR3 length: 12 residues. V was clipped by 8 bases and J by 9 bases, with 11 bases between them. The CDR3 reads CASRGLASPLHF. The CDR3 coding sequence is TGTGCCAGCCGAGGTCTGGCTTCACCCCTCCACTTT.

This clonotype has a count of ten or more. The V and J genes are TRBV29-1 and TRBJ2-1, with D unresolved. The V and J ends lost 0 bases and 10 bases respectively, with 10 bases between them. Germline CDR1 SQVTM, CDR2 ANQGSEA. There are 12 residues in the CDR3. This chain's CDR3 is CSVEEDYGEQFF. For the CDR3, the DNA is TGCAGCGTTGAAGAAGATTACGGGGAGCAGTTCTTC.

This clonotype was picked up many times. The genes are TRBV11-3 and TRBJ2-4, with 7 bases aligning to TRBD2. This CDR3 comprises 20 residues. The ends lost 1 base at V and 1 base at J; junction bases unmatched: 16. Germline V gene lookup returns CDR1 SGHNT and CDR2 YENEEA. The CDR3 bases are TGTGCCAGCAGCTTAGGGGGGAGGGCTACCGGTGTGATGGCCAAAAACATTCAGTACTTC. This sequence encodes CASSLGGRATGVMAKNIQYF.

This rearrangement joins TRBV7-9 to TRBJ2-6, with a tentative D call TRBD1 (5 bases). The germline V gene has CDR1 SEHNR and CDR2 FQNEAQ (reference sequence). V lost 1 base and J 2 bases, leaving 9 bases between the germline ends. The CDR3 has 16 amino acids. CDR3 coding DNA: TGTGCCAGCAGCTTAGGGCTCAGGGCTGGGGCCAACGTCCTGACTTTC. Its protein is CASSLGLRAGANVLTF.

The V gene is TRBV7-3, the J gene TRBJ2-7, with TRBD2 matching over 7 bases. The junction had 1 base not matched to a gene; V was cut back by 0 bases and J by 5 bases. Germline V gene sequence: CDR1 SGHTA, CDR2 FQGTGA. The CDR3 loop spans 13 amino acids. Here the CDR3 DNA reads TGTGCCAGCAGCTTAACGAGCGGGGACGAGCAGTACTTC. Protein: CASSLTSGDEQYF.

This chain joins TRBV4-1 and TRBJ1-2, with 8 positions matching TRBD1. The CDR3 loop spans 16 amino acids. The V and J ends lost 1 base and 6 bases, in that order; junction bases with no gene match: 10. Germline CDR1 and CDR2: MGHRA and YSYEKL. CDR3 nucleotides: TGCGCCAGCAGCCAAGGATCGCAGGGGGCTTGGGATGGCTACACCTTC. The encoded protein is CASSQGSQGAWDGYTF.

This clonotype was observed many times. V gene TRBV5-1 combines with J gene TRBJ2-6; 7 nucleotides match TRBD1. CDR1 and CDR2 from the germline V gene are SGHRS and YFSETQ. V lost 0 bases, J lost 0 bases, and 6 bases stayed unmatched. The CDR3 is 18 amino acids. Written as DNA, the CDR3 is TGCGCCAGCAGCTTGGCCGGGACAGCCAACTCTGGGGCCAACGTCCTGACTTTC. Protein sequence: CASSLAGTANSGANVLTF.

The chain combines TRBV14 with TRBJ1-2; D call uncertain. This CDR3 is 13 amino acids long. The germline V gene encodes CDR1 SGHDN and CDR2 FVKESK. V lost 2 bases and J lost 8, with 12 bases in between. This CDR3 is CASSQPAAGGYTF. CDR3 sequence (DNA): TGTGCCAGCAGCCAACCCGCCGCTGGGGGCTACACCTTC.

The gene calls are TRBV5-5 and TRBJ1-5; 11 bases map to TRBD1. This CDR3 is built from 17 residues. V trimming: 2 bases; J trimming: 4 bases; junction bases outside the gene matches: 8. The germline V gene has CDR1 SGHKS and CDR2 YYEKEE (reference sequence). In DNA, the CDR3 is TGTGCCAGCAGCTTTTCGGAAGGGACAGGGGGTAATCAGCCCCAGCATTTT. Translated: CASSFSEGTGGNQPQHF.

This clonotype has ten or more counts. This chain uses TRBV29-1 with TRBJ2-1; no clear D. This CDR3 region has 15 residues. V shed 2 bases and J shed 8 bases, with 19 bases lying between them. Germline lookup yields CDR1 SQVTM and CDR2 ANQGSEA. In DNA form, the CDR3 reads TGCAGCGTTGAATATATCAGTTTGGGGTTTCATGAGCAGTTCTTC. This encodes CSVEYISLGFHEQFF.

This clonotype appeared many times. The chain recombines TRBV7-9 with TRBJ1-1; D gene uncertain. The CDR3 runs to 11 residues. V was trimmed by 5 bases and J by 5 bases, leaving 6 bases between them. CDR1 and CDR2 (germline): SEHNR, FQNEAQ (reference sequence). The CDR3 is CASSPSTEAFF. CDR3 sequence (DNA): TGTGCCAGCAGCCCTAGTACTGAAGCTTTCTTT.

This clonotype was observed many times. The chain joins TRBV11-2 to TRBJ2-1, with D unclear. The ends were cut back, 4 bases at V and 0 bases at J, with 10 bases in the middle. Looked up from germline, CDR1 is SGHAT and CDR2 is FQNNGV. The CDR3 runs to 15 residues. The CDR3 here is CASSSALSSYNEQFF. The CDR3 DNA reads TGTGCCAGCAGCTCGGCCCTCAGCTCCTACAATGAGCAGTTCTTC.